This paragraph reports one TCR beta chain. As yet, its antigen is unknown. Germline assignment: CDR1 SGHRS and CDR2 YFSETQ. The CDR3 contains 17 residues. V shed 5 bases, J shed 1 base, and the junction held 11 bases outside the gene matches. Sequencing used immunoSEQ multiplex PCR; TCRdb keeps in-frame clones, though not all of them. This sample has about 100,000 clones, with about 95% found just once. The data were taken from a study of T cells in pancreatic ductal adenocarcinoma. Overall study results and limits: Blood had more productive templates and roughly 8-fold more unique clonotypes than tumor. Comparisons of tumor and blood clonality may show falsely lower tumor diversity.

Surgery without prior neoadjuvant therapy was the treatment of the selected pancreatic ductal adenocarcinoma patients. The sample comprised PBMCs. The chain joins TRBV5-1 to TRBJ2-7; 11 nucleotides align to TRBD2. The sequence was obtained from a human donor with pancreatic ductal adenocarcinoma. The CDR3 reads CASSTSGSRNPSYEQYF. CDR3 DNA sequence: TGCGCCAGCAGTACTAGCGGGAGCCGAAATCCTTCCTACGAGCAGTACTTC.